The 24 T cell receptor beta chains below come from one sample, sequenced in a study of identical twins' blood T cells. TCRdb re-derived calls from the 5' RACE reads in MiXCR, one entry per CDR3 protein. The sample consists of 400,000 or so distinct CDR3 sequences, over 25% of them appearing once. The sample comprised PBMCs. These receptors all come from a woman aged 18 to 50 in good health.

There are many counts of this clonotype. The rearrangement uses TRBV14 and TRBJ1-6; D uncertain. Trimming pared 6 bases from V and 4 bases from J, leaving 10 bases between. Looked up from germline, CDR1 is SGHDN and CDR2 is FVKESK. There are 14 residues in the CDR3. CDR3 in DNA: TGTGCCAGCAGTCCTCAGCTGTATAATTCACCCCTCCACTTT. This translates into CASSPQLYNSPLHF. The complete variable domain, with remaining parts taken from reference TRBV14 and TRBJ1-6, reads EAGVTQFPSHSVIEKGQTVTLRCDPISGHDNLYWYRRVMGKEIKFLLHFVKESKQDESGMPNNRFLAERTGGTYSTLKVQPAELEDSGVYFCASSPQLYNSPLHFGNGTRLTVT.

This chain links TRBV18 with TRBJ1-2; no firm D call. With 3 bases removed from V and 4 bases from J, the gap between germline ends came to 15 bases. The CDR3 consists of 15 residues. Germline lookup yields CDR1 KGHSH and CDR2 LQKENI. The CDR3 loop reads CASSPQGPRVYGYTF. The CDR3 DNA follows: TGTGCCAGCTCACCTCAAGGACCGAGAGTCTATGGCTACACCTTC.

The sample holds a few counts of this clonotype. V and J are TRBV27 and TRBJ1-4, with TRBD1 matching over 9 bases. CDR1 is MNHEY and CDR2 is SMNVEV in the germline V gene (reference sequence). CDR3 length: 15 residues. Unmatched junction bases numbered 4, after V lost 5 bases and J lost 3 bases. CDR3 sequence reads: CASSRTGDANEKLFF. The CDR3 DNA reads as TGTGCCAGCAGTCGGACAGGGGATGCTAATGAAAAACTGTTTTTT. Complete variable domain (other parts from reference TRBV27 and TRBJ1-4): EAQVTQNPRYLITVTGKKLTVTCSQNMNHEYMSWYRQDPGLGLRQIYYSMNVEVTDKGDVPEGYKVSRKEKRNFPLILESPSPNQTSLYFCASSRTGDANEKLFFGSGTQLSVL.

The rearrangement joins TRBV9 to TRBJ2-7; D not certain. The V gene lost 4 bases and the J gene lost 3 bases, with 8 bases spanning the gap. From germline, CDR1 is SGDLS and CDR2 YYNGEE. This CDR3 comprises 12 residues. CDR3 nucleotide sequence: TGTGCCAGCAGCTCCAACCACTACGAGCAGTACTTC. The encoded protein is CASSSNHYEQYF. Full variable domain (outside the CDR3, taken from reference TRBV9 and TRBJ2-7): DSGVTQTPKHLITATGQRVTLRCSPRSGDLSVYWYQQSLDQGLQFLIQYYNGEERAKGNILERFSAQQFPDLHSELNLSSLELGDSALYFCASSSNHYEQYFGPGTRLTVT.

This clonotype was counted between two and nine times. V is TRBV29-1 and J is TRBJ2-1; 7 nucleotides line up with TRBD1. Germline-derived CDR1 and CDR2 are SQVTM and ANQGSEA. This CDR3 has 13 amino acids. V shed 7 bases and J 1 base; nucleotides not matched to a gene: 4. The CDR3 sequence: CSALTGSYNEQFF. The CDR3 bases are TGCAGCGCCCTGACAGGGTCCTACAATGAGCAGTTCTTC.

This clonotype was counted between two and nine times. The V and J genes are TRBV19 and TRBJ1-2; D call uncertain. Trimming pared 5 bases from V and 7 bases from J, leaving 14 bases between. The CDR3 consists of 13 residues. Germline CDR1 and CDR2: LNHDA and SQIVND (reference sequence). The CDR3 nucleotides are TGTGCCAGTAGTCCCACCGATCGCGGTGGCTACACCTTC. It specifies CASSPTDRGGYTF.

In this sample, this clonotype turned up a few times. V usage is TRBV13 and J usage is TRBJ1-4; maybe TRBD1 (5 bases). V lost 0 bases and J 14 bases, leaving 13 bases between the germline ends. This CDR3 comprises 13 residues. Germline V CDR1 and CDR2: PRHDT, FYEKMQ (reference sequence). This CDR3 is CASSLGTQDGLFF. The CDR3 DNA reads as TGTGCCAGCAGCTTAGGCACACAGGATGGTCTGTTTTTT.

CDR3 sequence (DNA): TGTGCCGCTGGACGGTCCTACGAGCAGTACTTC. Protein: CAAGRSYEQYF. V and J are TRBV6-6 and TRBJ2-7, with D hard to call. V was shortened by 11 bases and J by 1 base, with 9 bases between the two germline ends. Germline-derived CDR1 and CDR2 are MNHNY and SVGAGI (reference sequence). The CDR3 has 11 amino acids.

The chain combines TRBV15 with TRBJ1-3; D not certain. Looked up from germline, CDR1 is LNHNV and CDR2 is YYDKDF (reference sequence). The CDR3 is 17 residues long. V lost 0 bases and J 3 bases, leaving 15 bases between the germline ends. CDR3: CATSRDVRSVNGNTIYF. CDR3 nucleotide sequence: TGTGCCACCAGCAGAGATGTCCGGAGTGTTAATGGAAACACCATATATTTT.

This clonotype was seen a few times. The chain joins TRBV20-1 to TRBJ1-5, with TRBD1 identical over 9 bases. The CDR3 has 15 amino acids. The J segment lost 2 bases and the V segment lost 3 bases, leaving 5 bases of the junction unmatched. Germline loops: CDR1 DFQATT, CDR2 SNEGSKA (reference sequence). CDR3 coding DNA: TGCAGTGCTAGTCCTGGGACAGGGCGCAATCAGCCCCAGCATTTT. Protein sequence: CSASPGTGRNQPQHF.

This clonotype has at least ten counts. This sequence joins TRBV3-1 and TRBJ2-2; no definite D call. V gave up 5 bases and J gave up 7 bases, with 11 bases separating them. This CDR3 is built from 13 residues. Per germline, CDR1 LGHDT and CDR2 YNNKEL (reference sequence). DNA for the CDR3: TGTGCCAGCAGCGGGGTTTCGTACGGGGAGCTGTTTTTT. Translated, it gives CASSGVSYGELFF.

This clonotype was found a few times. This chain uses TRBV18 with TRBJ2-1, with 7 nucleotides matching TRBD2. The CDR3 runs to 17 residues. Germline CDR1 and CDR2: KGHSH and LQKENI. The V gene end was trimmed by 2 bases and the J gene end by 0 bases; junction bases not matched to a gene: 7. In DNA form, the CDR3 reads TGTGCCAGCTCACCAATGGCTAGCGGAACCTCCTACAATGAGCAGTTCTTC. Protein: CASSPMASGTSYNEQFF. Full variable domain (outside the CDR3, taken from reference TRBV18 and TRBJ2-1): NAGVMQNPRHLVRRRGQEARLRCSPMKGHSHVYWYRQLPEEGLKFMVYLQKENIIDESGMPKERFSAEFPKEGPSILRIQQVVRGDSAAYFCASSPMASGTSYNEQFFGPGTRLTVL.

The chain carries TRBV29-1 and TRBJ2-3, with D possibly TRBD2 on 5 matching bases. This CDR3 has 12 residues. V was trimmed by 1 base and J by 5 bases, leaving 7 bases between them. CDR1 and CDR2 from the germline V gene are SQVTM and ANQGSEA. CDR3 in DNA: TGCAGCGTTGAAGCGGGAAGAGATACGCAGTATTTT. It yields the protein CSVEAGRDTQYF.

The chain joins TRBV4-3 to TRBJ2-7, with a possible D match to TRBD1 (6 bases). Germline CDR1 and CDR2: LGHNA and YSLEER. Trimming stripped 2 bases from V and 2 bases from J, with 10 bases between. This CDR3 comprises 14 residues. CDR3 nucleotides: TGCGCCAGCAGCCAATATCGGGACACCTACGAGCAGTACTTC. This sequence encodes CASSQYRDTYEQYF.

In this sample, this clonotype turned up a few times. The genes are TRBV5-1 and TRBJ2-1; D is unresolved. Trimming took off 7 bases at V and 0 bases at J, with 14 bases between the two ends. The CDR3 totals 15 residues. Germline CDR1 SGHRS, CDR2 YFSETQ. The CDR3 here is CASSPDPSSYNEQFF. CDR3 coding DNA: TGCGCCAGCTCACCCGATCCCAGCTCCTACAATGAGCAGTTCTTC.

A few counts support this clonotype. Written as DNA, the CDR3 is TGCAGTGCTAGAAGCCAGGGGAGAAGCTACGAGCAGTACTTC. Encoded protein: CSARSQGRSYEQYF. The chain joins TRBV20-1 to TRBJ2-7; possible D gene TRBD1, 6 bases. The germline CDR1 and CDR2 sequences are DFQATT and SNEGSKA (reference sequence). The CDR3 contains 14 residues. Trimming pared 2 bases from V and 3 bases from J, leaving 14 bases between.

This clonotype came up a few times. The CDR3 DNA reads TGCAGCATACGACAGGGCATTGGCAATCAGCCCCAGCATTTT. Protein: CSIRQGIGNQPQHF. The chain combines TRBV29-1 with TRBJ1-5; 7 bases match TRBD1. Germline CDR1 SQVTM, CDR2 ANQGSEA. The CDR3 consists of 14 residues. V shed 8 bases, J shed 2 bases, and the junction held 9 bases outside the gene matches.

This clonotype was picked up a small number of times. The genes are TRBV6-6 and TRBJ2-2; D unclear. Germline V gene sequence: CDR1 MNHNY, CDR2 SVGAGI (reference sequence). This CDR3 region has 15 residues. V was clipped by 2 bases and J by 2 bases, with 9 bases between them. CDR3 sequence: CASSYRTSNTGELFF. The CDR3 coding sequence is TGTGCCAGCAGTTACCGGACCTCTAACACCGGGGAGCTGTTTTTT.

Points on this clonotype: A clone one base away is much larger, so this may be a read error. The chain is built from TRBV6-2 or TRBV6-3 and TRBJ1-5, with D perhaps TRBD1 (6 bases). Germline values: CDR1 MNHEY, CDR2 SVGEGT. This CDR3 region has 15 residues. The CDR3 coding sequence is TGTGCCAGCAGTTACCTTGGGGGGCACAATCAGTCCCAGCATTTT. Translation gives CASSYLGGHNQSQHF.

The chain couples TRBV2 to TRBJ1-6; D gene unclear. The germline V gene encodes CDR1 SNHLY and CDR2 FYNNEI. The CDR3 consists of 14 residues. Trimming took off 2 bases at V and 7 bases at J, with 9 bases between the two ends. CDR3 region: CASSERALNSPLHF. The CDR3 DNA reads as TGTGCCAGCAGTGAAAGGGCCCTAAATTCACCCCTCCACTTT.

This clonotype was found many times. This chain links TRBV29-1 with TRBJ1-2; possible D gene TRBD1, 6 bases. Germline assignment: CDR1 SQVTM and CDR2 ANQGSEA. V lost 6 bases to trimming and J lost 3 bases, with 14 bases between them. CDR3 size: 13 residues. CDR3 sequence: CSVGPQGYYGYTF. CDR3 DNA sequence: TGCAGCGTGGGCCCTCAGGGGTACTATGGCTACACCTTC.

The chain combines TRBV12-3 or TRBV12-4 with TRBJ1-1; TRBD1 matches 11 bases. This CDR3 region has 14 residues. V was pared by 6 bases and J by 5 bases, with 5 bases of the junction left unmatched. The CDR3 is CASSSGQGATEAFF. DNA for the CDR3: TGTGCCAGCAGCAGTGGACAGGGGGCGACTGAAGCTTTCTTT.

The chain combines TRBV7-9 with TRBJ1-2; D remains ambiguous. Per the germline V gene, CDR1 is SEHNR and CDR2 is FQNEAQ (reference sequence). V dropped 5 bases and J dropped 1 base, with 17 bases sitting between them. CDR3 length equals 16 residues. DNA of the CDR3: TGTGCCAGCAGCCCAGGATTCGGACTTGTTAACTATGGCTACACCTTC. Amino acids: CASSPGFGLVNYGYTF. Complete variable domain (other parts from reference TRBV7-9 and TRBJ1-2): DTGVSQNPRHKITKRGQNVTFRCDPISEHNRLYWYRQTLGQGPEFLTYFQNEAQLEKSRLLSDRFSAERPKGSFSTLEIQRTEQGDSAMYLCASSPGFGLVNYGYTFGSGTRLTVV.

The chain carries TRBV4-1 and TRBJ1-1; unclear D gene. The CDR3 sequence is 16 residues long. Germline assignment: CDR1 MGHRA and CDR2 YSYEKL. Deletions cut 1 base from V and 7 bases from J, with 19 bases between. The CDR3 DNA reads TGCGCCAGCAGCCAAGTCGGGAACACCCACCTCCTTGAAGCTTTCTTT. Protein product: CASSQVGNTHLLEAFF.